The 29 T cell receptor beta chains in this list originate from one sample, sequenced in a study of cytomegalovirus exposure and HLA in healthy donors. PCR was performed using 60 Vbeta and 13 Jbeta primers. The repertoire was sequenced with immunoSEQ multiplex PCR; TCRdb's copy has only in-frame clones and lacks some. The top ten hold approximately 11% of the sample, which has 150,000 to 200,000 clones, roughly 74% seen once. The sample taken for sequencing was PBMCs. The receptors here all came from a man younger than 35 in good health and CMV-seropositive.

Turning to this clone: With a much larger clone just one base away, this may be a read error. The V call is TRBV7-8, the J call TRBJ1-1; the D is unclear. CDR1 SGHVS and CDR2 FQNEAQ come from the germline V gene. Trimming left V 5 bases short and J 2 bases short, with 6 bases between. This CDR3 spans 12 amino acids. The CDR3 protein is CASSLINTEAFF. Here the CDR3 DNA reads TGTGCCAGCAGCCTAATAAACACTGAAGCTTTCTTT.

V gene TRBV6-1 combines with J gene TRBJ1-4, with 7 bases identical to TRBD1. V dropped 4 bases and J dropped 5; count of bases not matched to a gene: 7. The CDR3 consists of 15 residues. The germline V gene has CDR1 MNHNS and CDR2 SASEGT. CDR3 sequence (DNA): TGTGCCAGCAGTGTGCGGGACAGTAGGAATGAAAAACTGTTTTTT. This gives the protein CASSVRDSRNEKLFF.

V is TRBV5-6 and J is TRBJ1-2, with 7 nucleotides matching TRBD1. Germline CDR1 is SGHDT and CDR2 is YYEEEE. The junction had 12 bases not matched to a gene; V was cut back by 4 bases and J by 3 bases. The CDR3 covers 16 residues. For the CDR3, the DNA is TGTGCCAGCAGCCCGAGGAACAGGGGAATGGACTATGGCTACACCTTC. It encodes CASSPRNRGMDYGYTF.

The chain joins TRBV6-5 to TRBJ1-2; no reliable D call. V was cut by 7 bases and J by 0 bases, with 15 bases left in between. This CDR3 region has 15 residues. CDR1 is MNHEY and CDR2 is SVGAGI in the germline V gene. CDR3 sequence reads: CASIPSEIPNYGYTF. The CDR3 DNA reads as TGTGCCAGCATTCCTTCAGAAATACCTAACTATGGCTACACCTTC.

The DNA of the CDR3 is TGCAGCGGGAGGGAAAGCTCCTACAATGAGCAGTTCTTC. It codes for CSGRESSYNEQFF. V usage is TRBV29-1 and J usage is TRBJ2-1, with a weak D call TRBD2 (6 bases). The CDR3 is made up of 13 amino acids. Trimming took 7 bases from V and 0 from J, leaving 10 bases between them. Germline V gene data show CDR1 as SQVTM and CDR2 as ANQGSEA.

CDR3 protein: CASKVQGRSNQPQHF. The CDR3 DNA reads as TGTGCCAGCAAAGTACAGGGAAGAAGCAATCAGCCCCAGCATTTT. The chain is built from TRBV28 and TRBJ1-5; possible D gene TRBD1, 6 bases. The germline V gene has CDR1 MDHEN and CDR2 SYDVKM. The CDR3 length is 15 residues. Trimming removed 7 bases from V and 1 base from J, with 14 bases in between.

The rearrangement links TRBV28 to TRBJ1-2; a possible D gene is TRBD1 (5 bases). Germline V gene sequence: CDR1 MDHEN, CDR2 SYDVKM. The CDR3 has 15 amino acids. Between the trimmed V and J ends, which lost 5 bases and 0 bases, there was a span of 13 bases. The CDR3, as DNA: TGTGCCAGCAGTCAAGACAGACCGGCTAACTATGGCTACACCTTC. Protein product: CASSQDRPANYGYTF.

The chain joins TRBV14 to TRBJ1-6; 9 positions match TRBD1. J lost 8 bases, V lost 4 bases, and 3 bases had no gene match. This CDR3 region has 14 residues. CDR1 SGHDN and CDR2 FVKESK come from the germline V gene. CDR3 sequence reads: CASSPGTGYSPLHF. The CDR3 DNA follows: TGTGCCAGCAGCCCCGGGACAGGGTATTCACCCCTCCACTTT.

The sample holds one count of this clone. The CDR3, as DNA: TGTGCCAGCAGCCGGGGGGGCTATCGGGCCAATCAGCCCCAGCATTTT. Its translation: CASSRGGYRANQPQHF. The chain recombines TRBV2 with TRBJ1-5; D may be TRBD1 (6 bases). The CDR3 has 16 amino acids. Germline CDR1 is SNHLY and CDR2 is FYNNEI. The V and J ends lost 6 bases and 3 bases respectively, with 18 bases between them.

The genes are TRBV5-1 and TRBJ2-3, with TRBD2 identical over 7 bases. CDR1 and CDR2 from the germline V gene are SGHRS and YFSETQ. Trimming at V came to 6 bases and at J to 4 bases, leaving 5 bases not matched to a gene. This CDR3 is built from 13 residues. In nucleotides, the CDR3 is TGCGCCAGCAAAAGGCGGGAGCCAGATACGCAGTATTTT. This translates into CASKRREPDTQYF.

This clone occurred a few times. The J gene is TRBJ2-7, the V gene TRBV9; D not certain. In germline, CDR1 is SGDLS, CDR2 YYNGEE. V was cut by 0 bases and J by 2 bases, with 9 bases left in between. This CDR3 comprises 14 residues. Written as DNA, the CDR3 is TGTGCCAGCAGCGTAGCACTCGCGGCCTACGAGCAGTACTTC. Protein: CASSVALAAYEQYF.

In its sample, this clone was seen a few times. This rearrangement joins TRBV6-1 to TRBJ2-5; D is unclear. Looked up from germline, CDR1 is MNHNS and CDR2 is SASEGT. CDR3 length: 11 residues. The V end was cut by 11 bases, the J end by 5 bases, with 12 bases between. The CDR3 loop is CAVQAGETQYF. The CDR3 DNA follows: TGTGCCGTCCAGGCTGGGGAGACCCAGTACTTC.

The CDR3 sequence: CASSLKAGGPVNEQFF. CDR3 nucleotide sequence: TGTGCCAGCAGCTTGAAGGCGGGAGGGCCGGTCAATGAGCAGTTCTTC. The chain recombines TRBV5-4 with TRBJ2-1; 9 bases line up with TRBD2. CDR1 and CDR2 (germline): SGHNT, YYREEE (reference sequence). V dropped 1 base and J dropped 6; count of bases not matched to a gene: 8. This CDR3 contains 16 residues.

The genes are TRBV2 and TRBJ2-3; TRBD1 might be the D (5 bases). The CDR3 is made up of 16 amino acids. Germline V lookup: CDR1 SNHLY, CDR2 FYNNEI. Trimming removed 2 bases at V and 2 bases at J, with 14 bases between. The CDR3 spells CASSEWGDGHTDTQYF. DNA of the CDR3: TGTGCCAGCAGTGAATGGGGCGACGGACACACAGATACGCAGTATTTT.

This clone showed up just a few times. The CDR3 protein is CASSTGQWDTEAFF. The CDR3 bases are TGTGCCAGTAGTACGGGACAGTGGGATACTGAAGCTTTCTTT. The chain carries TRBV19 and TRBJ1-1; 7 nucleotides align to TRBD1. The trim removed 4 bases at V and 5 bases at J, leaving 7 bases unmatched. From germline, CDR1 is LNHDA and CDR2 SQIVND (reference sequence). The length of the CDR3 is 14 residues.

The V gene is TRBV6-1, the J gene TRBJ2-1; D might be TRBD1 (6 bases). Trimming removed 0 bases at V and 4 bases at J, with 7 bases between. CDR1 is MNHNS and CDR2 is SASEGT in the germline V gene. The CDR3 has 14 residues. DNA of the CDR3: TGTGCCAGCAGTGAAGCAGACAGGTACAATGAGCAGTTCTTC. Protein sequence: CASSEADRYNEQFF.

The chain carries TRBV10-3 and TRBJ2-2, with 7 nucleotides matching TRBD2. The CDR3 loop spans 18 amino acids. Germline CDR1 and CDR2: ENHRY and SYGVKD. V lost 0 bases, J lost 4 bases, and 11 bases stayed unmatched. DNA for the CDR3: TGTGCCATCAGTGAGTCGAAACTAGCGCAAAAAAGCACCGGGGAGCTGTTTTTT. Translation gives CAISESKLAQKSTGELFF.

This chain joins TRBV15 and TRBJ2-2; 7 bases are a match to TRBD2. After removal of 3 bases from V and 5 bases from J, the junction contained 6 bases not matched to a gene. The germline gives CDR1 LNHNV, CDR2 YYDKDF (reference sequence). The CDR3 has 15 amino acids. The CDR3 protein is CATSSERELTGELFF. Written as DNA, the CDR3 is TGTGCCACCAGCAGCGAGCGGGAATTAACCGGGGAGCTGTTTTTT.

This chain's CDR3 is CASSPGLYEKLFF. CDR3 nucleotide sequence: TGTGCCAGCTCACCAGGCCTCTATGAAAAACTGTTTTTT. The chain employs TRBV18 and TRBJ1-4; D gene uncertain. Per germline, CDR1 KGHSH and CDR2 LQKENI. The CDR3 runs to 13 residues. Deletions cut 2 bases from V and 6 bases from J, with 7 bases between.

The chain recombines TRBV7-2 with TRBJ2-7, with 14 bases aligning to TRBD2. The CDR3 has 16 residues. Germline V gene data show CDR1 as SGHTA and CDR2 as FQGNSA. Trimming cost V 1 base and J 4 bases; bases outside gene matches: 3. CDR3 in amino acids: CASSLVGTSGGYEQYF. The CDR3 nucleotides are TGTGCCAGCAGCTTAGTTGGGACTAGCGGGGGTTACGAGCAGTACTTC. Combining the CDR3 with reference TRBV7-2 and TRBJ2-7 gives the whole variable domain GAGVSQSPSNKVTEKGKDVELRCDPISGHTALYWYRQSLGQGLEFLIYFQGNSAPDKSGLPSDRFSAERTGGSVSTLTIQRTQQEDSAVYLCASSLVGTSGGYEQYFGPGTRLTVT.

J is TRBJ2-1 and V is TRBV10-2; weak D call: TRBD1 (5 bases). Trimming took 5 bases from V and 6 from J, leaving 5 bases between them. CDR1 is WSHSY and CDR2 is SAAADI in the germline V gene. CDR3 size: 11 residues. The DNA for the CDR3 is TGCGCCAGCAGTAGGGGCAATGAGCAGTTCTTC. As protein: CASSRGNEQFF.

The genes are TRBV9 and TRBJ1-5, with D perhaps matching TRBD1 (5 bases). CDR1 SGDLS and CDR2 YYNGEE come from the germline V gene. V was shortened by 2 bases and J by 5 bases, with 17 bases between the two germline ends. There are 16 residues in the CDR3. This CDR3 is CASSVGAGDSYQPQHF. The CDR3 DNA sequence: TGTGCCAGCAGCGTCGGGGCGGGAGATAGTTATCAGCCCCAGCATTTT.

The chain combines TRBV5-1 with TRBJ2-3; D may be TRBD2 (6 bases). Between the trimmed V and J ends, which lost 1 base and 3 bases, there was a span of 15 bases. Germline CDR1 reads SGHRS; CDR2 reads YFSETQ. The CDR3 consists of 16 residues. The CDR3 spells CASSLFGSDGTDTQYF. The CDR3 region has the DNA TGCGCCAGCAGCTTGTTCGGGAGTGATGGGACAGATACGCAGTATTTT. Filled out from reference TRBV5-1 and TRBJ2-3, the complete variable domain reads KAGVTQTPRYLIKTRGQQVTLSCSPISGHRSVSWYQQTPGQGLQFLFEYFSETQRNKGNFPGRFSGRQFSNSRSEMNVSTLELGDSALYLCASSLFGSDGTDTQYFGPGTRLTVL.

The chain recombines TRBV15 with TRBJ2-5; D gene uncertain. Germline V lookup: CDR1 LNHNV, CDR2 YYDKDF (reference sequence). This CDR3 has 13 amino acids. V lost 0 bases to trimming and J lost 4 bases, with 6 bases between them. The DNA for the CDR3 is TGTGCCACCAGCAGAGATAGAGGAGAGACCCAGTACTTC. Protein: CATSRDRGETQYF.

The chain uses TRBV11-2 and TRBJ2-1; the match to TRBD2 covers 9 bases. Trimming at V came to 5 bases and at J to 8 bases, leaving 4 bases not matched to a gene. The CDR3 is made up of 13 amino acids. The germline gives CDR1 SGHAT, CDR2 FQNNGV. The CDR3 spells CASSPRLADEQFF. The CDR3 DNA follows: TGTGCCAGCAGCCCAAGACTAGCGGATGAGCAGTTCTTC.

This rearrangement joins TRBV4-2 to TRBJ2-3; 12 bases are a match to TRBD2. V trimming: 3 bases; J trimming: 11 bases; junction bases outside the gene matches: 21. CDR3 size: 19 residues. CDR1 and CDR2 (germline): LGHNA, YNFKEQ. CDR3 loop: CASSHAAATLAGGPGGQYF. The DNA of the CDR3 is TGTGCCAGCAGCCACGCCGCGGCTACCCTAGCGGGAGGGCCGGGTGGGCAGTATTTT.

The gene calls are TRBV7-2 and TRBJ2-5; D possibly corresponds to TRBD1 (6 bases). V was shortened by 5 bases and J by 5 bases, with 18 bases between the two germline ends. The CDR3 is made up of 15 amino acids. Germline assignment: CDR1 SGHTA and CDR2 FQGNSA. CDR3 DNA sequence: TGTACCAGCAGCACCAGACAGGATCGGCGGGAGACCCAGTACTTC. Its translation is CTSSTRQDRRETQYF.

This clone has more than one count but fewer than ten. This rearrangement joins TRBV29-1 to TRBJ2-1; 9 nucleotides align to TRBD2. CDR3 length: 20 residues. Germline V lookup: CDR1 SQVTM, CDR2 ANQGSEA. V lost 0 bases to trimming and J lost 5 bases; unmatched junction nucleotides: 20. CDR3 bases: TGCAGCGTTGAAGACATGATTTGGGGAGCGGGAGGTGGGAGTAACAATGAGCAGTTCTTC. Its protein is CSVEDMIWGAGGGSNNEQFF.

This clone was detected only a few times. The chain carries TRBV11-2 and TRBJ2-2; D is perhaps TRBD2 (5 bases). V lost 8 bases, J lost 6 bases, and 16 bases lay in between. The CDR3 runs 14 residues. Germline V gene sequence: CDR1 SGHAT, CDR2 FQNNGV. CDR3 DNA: TGTGCCAGCGAAAGCGGCAAAGGAGCCGGGGAGCTGTTTTTT. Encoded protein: CASESGKGAGELFF.